The subject of this entry is one T cell receptor beta chain. The data were obtained in a study of cytomegalovirus exposure and HLA in healthy donors. The PCR used 60 Vbeta and 13 Jbeta primers. The method was immunoSEQ multiplex PCR; TCRdb's version includes in-frame clones alone and lacks a portion of them. This table has under 150,000 clones, more than 70% appearing once. Germline V gene sequence: CDR1 SQVTM, CDR2 ANQGSEA. Trimming removed 4 bases from V and 8 bases from J, with 20 bases in between. This CDR3 is built from 14 residues. The chain has TRBV29-1 and TRBJ1-2; tentative D call: TRBD1 (6 bases). The receptor was isolated from a male donor in good health and CMV-seropositive. Specimen: PBMCs. The CDR3, as DNA: TGCAGCGTTGGGTTACTGATCGAGGGGGAAGGCTACACCTTC. Protein product: CSVGLLIEGEGYTF.